This T cell receptor beta chain was obtained from a study of chemoradiotherapy in HPV16-positive cancers. Study-level results: In HPV16-positive patients, HPV-responsive T-cell expansion tracked better recurrence-free survival.

The CDR3 is 15 amino acids. J gave up 2 bases and V 8 bases, and 10 bases lay outside the gene matches. Germline CDR1 and CDR2: LNHNV and YYDKDF (reference sequence). Points on this clone: Its antigen is not known.

TCRdb's table, derived via immunoSEQ multiplex PCR, lists solely in-frame clones and lacks some. Here the sample spans 9,500 to 15,000 clones, around 87% being singletons. The clonotype comes from a human donor with HPV-associated anogenital cancer. This material consisted of blood, taken from a patient who underwent chemoradiotherapy. J is TRBJ2-3 and V is TRBV15; 7 positions match TRBD2. CDR3 sequence reads: CATGRGQTTTDTQYF. CDR3 bases: TGTGCCACCGGGAGGGGCCAAACTACCACAGATACGCAGTATTTT.